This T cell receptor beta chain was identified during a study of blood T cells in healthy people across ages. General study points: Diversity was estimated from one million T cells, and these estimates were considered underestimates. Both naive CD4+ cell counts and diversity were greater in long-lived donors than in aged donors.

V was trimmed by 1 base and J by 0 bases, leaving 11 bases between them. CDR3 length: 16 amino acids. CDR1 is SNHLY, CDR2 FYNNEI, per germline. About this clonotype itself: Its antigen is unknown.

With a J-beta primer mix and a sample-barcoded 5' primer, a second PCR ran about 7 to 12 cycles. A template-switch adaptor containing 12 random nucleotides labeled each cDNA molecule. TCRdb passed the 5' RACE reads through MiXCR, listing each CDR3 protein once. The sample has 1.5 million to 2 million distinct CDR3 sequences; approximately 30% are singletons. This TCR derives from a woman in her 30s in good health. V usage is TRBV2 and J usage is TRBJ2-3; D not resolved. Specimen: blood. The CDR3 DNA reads TGTGCCAGCAGTGAAGAGGCAGTCTACAGCACAGATACGCAGTATTTT. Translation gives CASSEEAVYSTDTQYF.